The clone carrying this T cell receptor (beta chain) appeared many times. Its antigen is undetermined. TCRdb fed the 5' RACE reads into MiXCR, producing one record per CDR3 protein. The sample has around 490,000 distinct CDR3 sequences, about 5% seen once; the top ten hold around 3.6%. Trimming removed 5 bases at V and 12 bases at J, with 20 bases between. This CDR3 is built from 14 residues. Germline lookup yields CDR1 SGHTA and CDR2 FQGTGA. This entry comes from a study of CD8 T cells in ankylosing spondylitis. Study-wide points: According to the report, clones linked to the disease were significantly enriched in matched synovial fluid samples taken from ankylosing spondylitis patients. Blood of patients with ankylosing spondylitis appeared to be characterized by a TCR beta motif of several highly homologous variants.

The receptor's source is a male donor with ankylosing spondylitis. The specimen was blood, either unsorted or a sorted T cell fraction (not recorded which). The chain joins TRBV7-3 to TRBJ2-4; D perhaps matches TRBD1 (6 bases). The CDR3: CASSPHARGYAQYF. For the CDR3, the DNA is TGTGCCAGCAGCCCACACGCCAGGGGATATGCTCAGTACTTC.